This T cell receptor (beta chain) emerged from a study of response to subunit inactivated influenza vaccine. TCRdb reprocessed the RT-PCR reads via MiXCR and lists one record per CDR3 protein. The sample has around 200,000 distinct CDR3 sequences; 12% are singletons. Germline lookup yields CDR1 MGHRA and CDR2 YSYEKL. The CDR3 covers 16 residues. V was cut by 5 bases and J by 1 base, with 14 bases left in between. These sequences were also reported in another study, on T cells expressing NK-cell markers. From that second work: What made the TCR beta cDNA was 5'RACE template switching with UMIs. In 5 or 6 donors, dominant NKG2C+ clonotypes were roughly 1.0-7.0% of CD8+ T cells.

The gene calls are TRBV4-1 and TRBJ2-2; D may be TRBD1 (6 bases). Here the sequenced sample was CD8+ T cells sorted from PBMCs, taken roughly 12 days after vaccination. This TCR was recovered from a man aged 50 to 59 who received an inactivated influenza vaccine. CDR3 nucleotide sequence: TGCGCCAGCAGCACCCGGGACACTCTGAACACCGGGGAGCTGTTTTTT. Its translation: CASSTRDTLNTGELFF.